This T cell receptor beta chain came from a study of early T cells in non-severe SARS-CoV-2 infection. The study's findings and limits: The matching step, a VDJdb search, favored anti-spike CD8 responses and missed private and CD4 specificities.

The CDR3 spans 12 residues. CDR1 is DFQATT, CDR2 SNEGSKA, per germline (reference sequence). Trimming stripped 6 bases from V and 2 bases from J, with 7 bases between. Individually, cDNA molecules had unique molecular identifiers attached to them. In TCRdb, the 5' RACE reads were re-called with MiXCR into one record per CDR3 protein. The sample contains over 60,000 distinct CDR3 sequences, about 9.4% of which appear only once. This clonotype was counted ten times or more. Its antigen is not known. J is TRBJ2-2 and V is TRBV20-1; D not resolved. The TCR sequence derives from an adult who was a healthcare worker with PCR-confirmed SARS-CoV-2 infection or an uninfected control (not recorded which). The sample was whole blood, taken at baseline. The CDR3 bases are TGCAGTGCCATAGACAACACCGGGGAGCTGTTTTTT. This encodes CSAIDNTGELFF.